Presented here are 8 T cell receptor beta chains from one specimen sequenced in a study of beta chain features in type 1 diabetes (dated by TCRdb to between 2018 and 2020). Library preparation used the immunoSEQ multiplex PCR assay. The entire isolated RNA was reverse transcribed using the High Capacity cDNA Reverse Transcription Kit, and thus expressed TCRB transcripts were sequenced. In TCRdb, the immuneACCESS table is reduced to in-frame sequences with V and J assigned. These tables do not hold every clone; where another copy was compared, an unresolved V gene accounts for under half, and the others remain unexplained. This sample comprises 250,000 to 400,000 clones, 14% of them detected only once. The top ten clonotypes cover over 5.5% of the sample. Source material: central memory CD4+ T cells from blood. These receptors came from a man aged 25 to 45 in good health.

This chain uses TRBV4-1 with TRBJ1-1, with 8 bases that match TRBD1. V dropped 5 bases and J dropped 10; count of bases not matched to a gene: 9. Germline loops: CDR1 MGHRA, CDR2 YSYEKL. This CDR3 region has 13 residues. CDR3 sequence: CASSLDREGSAFF. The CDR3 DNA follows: TGCGCCAGCAGCTTGGACAGGGAAGGTTCAGCTTTCTTT.

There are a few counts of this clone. The CDR3 sequence: CASSQGAGGSPYEQYF. The CDR3, as DNA: TGCGCCAGCAGCCAGGGGGCAGGGGGCTCCCCCTACGAGCAGTACTTC. The chain links TRBV4-1 to TRBJ2-7; 8 positions agree with TRBD1. CDR1 and CDR2 (germline): MGHRA, YSYEKL. There are 16 residues in the CDR3. The J segment lost 2 bases and the V segment lost 3 bases, leaving 9 bases of the junction unmatched.

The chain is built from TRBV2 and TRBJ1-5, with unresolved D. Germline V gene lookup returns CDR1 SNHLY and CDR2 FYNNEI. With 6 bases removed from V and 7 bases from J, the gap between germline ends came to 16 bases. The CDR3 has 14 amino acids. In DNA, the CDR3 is TGTGCCAGCAGCCCCCGGGCAGGAGGACAGCCCCAGCATTTT. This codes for CASSPRAGGQPQHF.

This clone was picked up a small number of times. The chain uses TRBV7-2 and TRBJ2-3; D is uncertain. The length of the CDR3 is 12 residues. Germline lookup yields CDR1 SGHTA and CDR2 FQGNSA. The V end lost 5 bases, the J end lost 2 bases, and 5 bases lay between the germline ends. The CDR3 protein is CASSQYTDTQYF. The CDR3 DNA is TGTGCCAGCAGCCAATACACAGATACGCAGTATTTT.

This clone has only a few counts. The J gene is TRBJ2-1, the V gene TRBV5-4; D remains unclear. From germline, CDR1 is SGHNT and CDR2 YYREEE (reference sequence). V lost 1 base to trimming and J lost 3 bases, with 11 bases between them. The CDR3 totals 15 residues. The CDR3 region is CASSLSGSHYNEQFF. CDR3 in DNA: TGTGCCAGCAGCTTGTCCGGATCCCACTACAATGAGCAGTTCTTC.

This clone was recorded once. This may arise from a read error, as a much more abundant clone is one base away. This CDR3 reads CASSRQGSVETQYF. The CDR3 nucleotides are TGTGCCAGCAGCCGACAGGGGAGTGTGGAGACCCAGTACTTC. The chain combines TRBV10-3 with TRBJ2-5; 8 bases map to TRBD1. The CDR3 contains 14 residues. CDR1 ENHRY and CDR2 SYGVKD come from the germline V gene. The junction had 12 bases not matched to a gene; V was cut back by 10 bases and J by 5 bases.

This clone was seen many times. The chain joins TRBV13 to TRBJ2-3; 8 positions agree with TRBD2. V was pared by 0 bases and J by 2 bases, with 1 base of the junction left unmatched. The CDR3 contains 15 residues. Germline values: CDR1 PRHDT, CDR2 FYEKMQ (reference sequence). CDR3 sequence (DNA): TGTGCCAGCAGCTTAGGGGGACTAGACACAGATACGCAGTATTTT. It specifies CASSLGGLDTDTQYF.

DNA for the CDR3: TGTGCCAGTAGTATTGGGCAGCTCCAGCCCCAGCATTTT. The encoded protein is CASSIGQLQPQHF. The chain links TRBV19 to TRBJ1-5; no firm D call. CDR3 length equals 13 residues. Between the trimmed V and J ends, which lost 3 bases and 7 bases, there was a span of 10 bases. The germline gives CDR1 LNHDA, CDR2 SQIVND (reference sequence).